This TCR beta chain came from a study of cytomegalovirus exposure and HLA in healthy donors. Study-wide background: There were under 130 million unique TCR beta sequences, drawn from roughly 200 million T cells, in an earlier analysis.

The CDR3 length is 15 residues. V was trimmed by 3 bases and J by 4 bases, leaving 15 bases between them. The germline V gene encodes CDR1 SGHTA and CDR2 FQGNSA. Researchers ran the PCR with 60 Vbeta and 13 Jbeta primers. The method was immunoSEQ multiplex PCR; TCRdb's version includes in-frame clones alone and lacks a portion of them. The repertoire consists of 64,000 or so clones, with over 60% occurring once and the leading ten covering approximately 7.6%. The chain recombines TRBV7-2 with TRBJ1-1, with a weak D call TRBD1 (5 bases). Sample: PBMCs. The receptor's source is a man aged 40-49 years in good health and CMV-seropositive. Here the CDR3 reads CASSFNVGPGTEAFF. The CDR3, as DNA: TGTGCCAGCAGCTTCAACGTGGGGCCAGGCACTGAAGCTTTCTTT.